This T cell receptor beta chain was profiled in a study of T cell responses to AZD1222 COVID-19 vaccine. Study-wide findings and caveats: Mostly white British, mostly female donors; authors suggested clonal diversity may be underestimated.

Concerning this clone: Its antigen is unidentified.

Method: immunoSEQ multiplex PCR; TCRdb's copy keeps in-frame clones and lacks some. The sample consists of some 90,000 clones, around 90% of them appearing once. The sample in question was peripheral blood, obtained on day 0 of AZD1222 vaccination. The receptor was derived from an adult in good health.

The CDR3 spells CASSYRGASYEQYF. The CDR3 DNA reads TGTGCCAGCAGCTATAGGGGGGCCTCCTACGAGCAGTACTTC. The chain employs TRBV6-5 and TRBJ2-7; D possibly matches TRBD1 or TRBD2 (6 bases each). Germline CDR1 is MNHEY and CDR2 is SVGAGI. V was shortened by 6 bases and J by 0 bases, with 12 bases between the two germline ends. The CDR3 runs to 14 residues.